Listed below are T cell receptor beta chains from one sample, sequenced in a study of cytomegalovirus exposure and HLA in healthy donors. Measured with immunoSEQ multiplex PCR; TCRdb has only the in-frame clones, and not every one. The data show roughly 200,000 clones, with roughly 75% seen just once and approximately 5.1% held by the top ten. Sequenced input: PBMCs. The receptor source for this set is a man aged 35 to 55 in good health and CMV-seronegative. Each CDR3 is given with its conserved first and last residue. The D gene is left open where the match is weak. Some rows mark clone size as missing; the rest say once, few, many or name a class of expanded clone.

cdr3_aa cdr3_nt j_call v_call d_call clone_size
CASSQGGTGGYGYTF TGCGCCAGCAGCCAAGGGGGGACAGGGGGATATGGCTACACCTTC TRBJ1-2 TRBV4-3 TRBD1 NA
CASSLWASNQPQHF TGTGCCAGCAGTTTATGGGCTAGCAATCAGCCCCAGCATTTT TRBJ1-5 TRBV27 NA NA
CASSLARRSGRYQETQYF TGTGCCAGCAGCTTGGCCCGAAGAAGCGGGAGATATCAAGAGACCCAGTACTTC TRBJ2-5 TRBV5-4 TRBD2 few
CASSPGTGEETQYF TGTGCCAGCTCACCTGGGACTGGTGAGGAGACCCAGTACTTC TRBJ2-5 TRBV18 NA NA
CASSDSGGSPLHF TGTGCCAGCAGTGACTCTGGGGGCTCACCCCTCCACTTT TRBJ1-6 TRBV6-4 NA NA
CAITEGGAVGDTQYF TGTGCCATCACCGAAGGGGGGGCCGTGGGAGATACGCAGTATTTT TRBJ2-3 TRBV10-3 NA once
CASTGEGYGYTF TGTGCCAGCACAGGGGAAGGCTATGGCTACACCTTC TRBJ1-2 TRBV6-1 NA NA
CASSIGTRNEQYF TGTGCCAGCAGCATCGGGACACGGAACGAGCAGTACTTC TRBJ2-7 TRBV9 NA once
CATSRDQGVNEQFF TGTGCCACCAGCAGAGATCAGGGGGTCAATGAGCAGTTCTTC TRBJ2-1 TRBV15 TRBD1 NA
CASSLGQGLTDTQYF TGCGCCAGCAGCTTGGGACAGGGGCTCACAGATACGCAGTATTTT TRBJ2-3 TRBV5-1 TRBD1 NA
CASSRQEGANYGYTF TGTGCCAGTAGTCGTCAGGAGGGGGCGAACTATGGCTACACCTTC TRBJ1-2 TRBV19 TRBD1 few
CASSRDREGGNEQFF TGCGCCAGCAGCCGGGACAGGGAAGGGGGTAATGAGCAGTTCTTC TRBJ2-1 TRBV5-1 TRBD1 few
CSVERTVNTEAFF TGCAGCGTTGAGCGGACAGTGAACACTGAAGCTTTCTTT TRBJ1-1 TRBV29-1 NA NA
CASRQGTGELFF TGTGCCAGCAGGCAGGGGACCGGGGAGCTGTTTTTT TRBJ2-2 TRBV6-4 NA NA
CASSLYTASGNTIYF TGTGCCAGCAGCTTATATACAGCCTCTGGAAACACCATATATTTT TRBJ1-3 TRBV7-2 NA NA
CASSPWDSYNEQFF TGTGCCAGCAGCCCGTGGGACAGCTACAATGAGCAGTTCTTC TRBJ2-1 TRBV9 TRBD1 NA
CASSPDSHYEQYF TGTGCCAGCAGCCCTGACAGCCACTACGAGCAGTACTTC TRBJ2-7 TRBV7-9 NA NA
CASSRDRGRPTDTQYF TGTGCCAGCAGTCGGGACAGGGGGCGCCCCACAGATACGCAGTATTTT TRBJ2-3 TRBV7-9 TRBD1 few
CSVEVPGAGNTIYF TGCAGCGTTGAGGTTCCAGGGGCAGGAAACACCATATATTTT TRBJ1-3 TRBV29-1 NA NA
CASSPPVGQGSYEQYF TGTGCCAGCAGTCCCCCCGTCGGACAGGGGTCCTACGAGCAGTACTTC TRBJ2-7 TRBV27 TRBD1 NA
CASSLARHEAFF TGTGCCAGCAGCTTAGCCAGACACGAAGCTTTCTTT TRBJ1-1 TRBV11-2 NA NA
CASSSPETGDNEQFF TGTGCCAGCAGCTCCCCAGAGACAGGGGACAATGAGCAGTTCTTC TRBJ2-1 TRBV7-2 TRBD1 NA
CASSLINPGTDGNTIYF TGCGCCAGCAGCTTGATCAATCCCGGGACAGACGGAAACACCATATATTTT TRBJ1-3 TRBV5-1 TRBD1 NA
CASSPGTGGHEQFF TGTGCCAGCAGCCCTGGGACAGGGGGACATGAGCAGTTCTTC TRBJ2-1 TRBV7-3 TRBD1 NA
CASSHDPGLGGNEQFF TGTGCCAGCAGCCACGACCCGGGACTAGGGGGCAATGAGCAGTTCTTC TRBJ2-1 TRBV7-2 TRBD2 NA
CASQRVAVSSTGELFF TGTGCCAGCCAGCGGGTAGCGGTTAGTAGCACCGGGGAGCTGTTTTTT TRBJ2-2 TRBV27 NA NA
CASSGTSGGYIQYF TGTGCCAGCAGCGGTACATCAGGGGGCTACATTCAGTACTTC TRBJ2-4 TRBV16 TRBD1 NA
CATSRDYRELFF TGTGCCACCAGCAGAGATTACAGGGAGCTGTTTTTT TRBJ2-2 TRBV15 NA NA
CSAISPGEQYF TGCAGTGCAATCTCGCCGGGGGAGCAGTACTTC TRBJ2-7 TRBV20-1 NA NA